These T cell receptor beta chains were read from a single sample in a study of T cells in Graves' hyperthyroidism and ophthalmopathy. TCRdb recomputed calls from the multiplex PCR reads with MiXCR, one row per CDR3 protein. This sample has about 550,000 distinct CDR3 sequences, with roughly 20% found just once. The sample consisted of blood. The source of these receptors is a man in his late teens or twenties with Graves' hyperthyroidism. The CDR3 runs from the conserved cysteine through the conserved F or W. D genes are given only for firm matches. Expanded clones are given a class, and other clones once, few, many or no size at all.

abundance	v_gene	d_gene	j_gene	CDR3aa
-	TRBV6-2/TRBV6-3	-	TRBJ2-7	CASSYPGSYEQYF
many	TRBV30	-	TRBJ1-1	CASKVGPEAFF
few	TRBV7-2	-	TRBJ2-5	CASSFLPPTSRETQYF
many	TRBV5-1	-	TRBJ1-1	CASSTGRNTEAFF
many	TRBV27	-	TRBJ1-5	CASGYQPQHF
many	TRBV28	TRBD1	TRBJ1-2	CASTVTGVGYTF
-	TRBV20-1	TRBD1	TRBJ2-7	CSAKDRDSFYEQYF
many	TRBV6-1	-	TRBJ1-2	CASSVEDNYGYTF
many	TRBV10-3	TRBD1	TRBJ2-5	CAIRAGQGKETQYF
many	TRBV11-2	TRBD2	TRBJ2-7	CASSEGLARTYEQYF
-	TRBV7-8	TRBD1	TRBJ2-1	CASSLRDSYNEQFF